A single sample gave rise to the 28 T cell receptor beta chains below, sequenced in a study of CD8+CD57+ T cells in acquired aplastic anemia. Before being chosen for sequencing, patients had shown CD8+CD57+ cell expansion by flow cytometry. TCR beta VDJ combinations and CDR3 sequences were profiled from genomic DNA. TCRdb called the reads again in MiXCR, with one record for every CDR3 protein. Here the sample spans 220,000 or so distinct CDR3 sequences, about 62% being singletons. Sequenced sample: sorted CD4+, CD8+, or CD8+CD57+ T cells (not recorded which) from PBMCs. The receptor source for this set is a human donor with aplastic anemia.

Regarding this clonotype: A read error may be the cause here, since a much bigger clone is one base away. The V and J genes are TRBV9 and TRBJ2-1; 10 bases are a match to TRBD2. The V gene's germline CDR1 is SGDLS and CDR2 YYNGEE. Unmatched junction bases numbered 8, after V lost 6 bases and J lost 8 bases. The CDR3 length is 14 residues. In DNA form, the CDR3 reads TGTGCCAGCACGAGCGGGGGGGCGTACGATGAGCAGTTCTTC. Translating gives CASTSGGAYDEQFF.

The sample holds many counts of this clonotype. The rearrangement uses TRBV10-2 and TRBJ1-6; D gene unclear. The CDR3 totals 13 residues. In germline, CDR1 is WSHSY, CDR2 SAAADI. V was clipped by 6 bases and J by 0 bases, with 3 bases between them. This CDR3 is CASSSSYNSPLHF. The CDR3 DNA follows: TGCGCCAGCAGCAGCTCCTATAATTCACCCCTCCACTTT.

The rearrangement uses TRBV7-8 and TRBJ1-2, with a tentative D call TRBD1 (5 bases). Trimming took off 7 bases at V and 4 bases at J, with 13 bases between the two ends. The CDR3 loop spans 13 amino acids. CDR1 and CDR2 from the germline V gene are SGHVS and FQNEAQ. DNA of the CDR3: TGTGCCAGCATTGCGGGACCTTCCTATGGCTACACCTTC. Amino acids: CASIAGPSYGYTF. The complete variable domain, with remaining parts taken from reference TRBV7-8 and TRBJ1-2, reads GAGVSQSPRYKVAKRGQDVALRCDPISGHVSLFWYQQALGQGPEFLTYFQNEAQLDKSGLPSDRFFAERPEGSVSTLKIQRTQQEDSAVYLCASIAGPSYGYTFGSGTRLTVV.

V and J are TRBV7-3 and TRBJ1-5; D gene unclear. Germline V lookup: CDR1 SGHTA, CDR2 FQGTGA. CDR3 length equals 13 residues. Trimming cost V 3 bases and J 4 bases, with 7 bases left between them. CDR3: CASSFPGNQPQHF. The CDR3 DNA follows: TGTGCCAGCAGCTTCCCCGGGAATCAGCCCCAGCATTTT. The full variable domain, completed using reference TRBV7-3 and TRBJ1-5, is GAGVSQTPSNKVTEKGKYVELRCDPISGHTALYWYRQSLGQGPEFLIYFQGTGAADDSGLPNDRFFAVRPEGSVSTLKIQRTERGDSAVYLCASSFPGNQPQHFGDGTRLSIL.

This clonotype was counted only a few times. This rearrangement joins TRBV6-6 to TRBJ2-1; TRBD2 aligns across 7 bases. This CDR3 is built from 14 residues. Germline CDR1 MNHNY, CDR2 SVGAGI (reference sequence). V gave up 7 bases and J gave up 4 bases; unmatched junction bases: 7. In nucleotides, the CDR3 is TGTGCCAGCACGTGGGGGGGGGGGTACAATGAGCAGTTCTTC. It yields the protein CASTWGGGYNEQFF.

The chain recombines TRBV14 with TRBJ2-7; no firm D call. Deletions cut 2 bases from V and 3 bases from J, with 14 bases between. The CDR3 length is 15 residues. The V gene's germline CDR1 is SGHDN and CDR2 FVKESK. CDR3 sequence: CASSQTARKNYEQYF. For the CDR3, the DNA is TGTGCCAGCAGCCAAACAGCCCGAAAAAACTACGAGCAGTACTTC.

This clonotype showed up just a few times. V is TRBV20-1 and J is TRBJ1-4, with D perhaps TRBD1 (5 bases). Germline-derived CDR1 and CDR2 are DFQATT and SNEGSKA (reference sequence). Trimming removed 7 bases from V and 5 bases from J, with 17 bases in between. The CDR3 is 14 amino acids. CDR3 sequence: CSVPLGTTNEKLFF. The CDR3 bases are TGCAGTGTCCCACTCGGGACTACCAATGAAAAACTGTTTTTT.

This clonotype is a singleton in its sample. A much larger clone differs from this one at a single base, so this may be a read error. The CDR3 nucleotides are TGTGCCAGCAGTTATACTGGGAGGGCCCCGCAATTCGAGCAGTTCTTC. Translation: CASSYTGRAPQFEQFF. V is TRBV28 and J is TRBJ2-1, with 7 nucleotides matching TRBD2. The V and J ends lost 4 bases and 10 bases, in that order; junction bases with no gene match: 16. The V gene's germline CDR1 is MDHEN and CDR2 SYDVKM. The CDR3 sequence is 16 residues long.

The V call is TRBV2, the J call TRBJ1-5; D uncertain. The germline V gene encodes CDR1 SNHLY and CDR2 FYNNEI. CDR3 length: 15 residues. Trimming pared 5 bases from V and 0 bases from J, leaving 11 bases between. In DNA form, the CDR3 reads TGTGCCAGCAGTTCCCACGTTTATAGCAATCAGCCCCAGCATTTT. It codes for CASSSHVYSNQPQHF.

The chain is built from TRBV9 and TRBJ1-6; D remains ambiguous. V was cut by 0 bases and J by 12 bases, with 10 bases left in between. The CDR3 covers 13 residues. From germline, CDR1 is SGDLS and CDR2 YYNGEE. CDR3 coding DNA: TGTGCCAGCAGCGTAGAATGGAAGGGACCCCTCCACTTT. Its protein product is CASSVEWKGPLHF.

This clonotype was counted between two and nine times. The chain couples TRBV7-9 to TRBJ2-1; no clear D gene. Germline V lookup: CDR1 SEHNR, CDR2 FQNEAQ (reference sequence). Trimming removed 5 bases from V and 5 bases from J, with 7 bases in between. CDR3 length: 12 amino acids. Here the CDR3 DNA reads TGTGCCAGCAGCCCACAACACAATGAGCAGTTCTTC. Protein: CASSPQHNEQFF.

The chain recombines TRBV24-1 with TRBJ1-6; 8 bases are a match to TRBD1. CDR1 and CDR2 (germline): KGHDR, SFDVKD. Losses at the gene ends were 3 bases for V and 10 bases for J; bases not matched to a gene: 4. The CDR3 is 14 amino acids. The CDR3 region has the DNA TGTGCCACCAGTGATGGGACAGGAGTCTCACCCCTCCACTTT. This codes for CATSDGTGVSPLHF.

A remark on this clonotype: This sequence may be a read error, since a much larger clone differs from it by one base. The rearrangement links TRBV6-6 to TRBJ2-2; no definite D call. CDR1 is MNHNY and CDR2 is SVGAGI in the germline V gene (reference sequence). This CDR3 has 12 amino acids. The CDR3 spells CATRMGTRELFF. Written as DNA, the CDR3 is TGTGCCACCCGCATGGGCACCAGGGAGCTGTTTTTT.

The chain recombines TRBV7-6 with TRBJ2-7; 7 bases match TRBD2. Germline assignment: CDR1 SGHVS and CDR2 FNYEAQ. This CDR3 is 14 amino acids long. With 5 bases clipped from V and 4 bases from J, the junction kept 8 bases outside the gene matches. The CDR3 DNA reads as TGTGCCAGCAGCCAGAAGACTAGCTGGTACGAGCAGTACTTC. Translated, it gives CASSQKTSWYEQYF.

The chain employs TRBV5-6 and TRBJ2-7; D possibly corresponds to TRBD2 (6 bases). Germline V gene sequence: CDR1 SGHDT, CDR2 YYEEEE. This CDR3 spans 14 amino acids. Trimming shortened V by 4 bases and J by 0 bases, and 11 bases separated the two germline ends. The CDR3 is CASSLSGSSYEQYF. The CDR3 region has the DNA TGTGCCAGCAGCCTTAGCGGTAGCTCCTACGAGCAGTACTTC.

Regarding this clonotype: A read error may produce the germline difference seen at one junction end. This rearrangement joins TRBV2 to TRBJ2-5; 7 nucleotides align to TRBD1. CDR3 length: 13 residues. In germline, CDR1 is SNHLY, CDR2 FYNNEI. DNA of the CDR3: TGTGCCAGCCGTGGACAGGCCCAAGAGGCCCAGTACTTC. This sequence encodes CASRGQAQEAQYF. The whole variable domain, filled in from reference TRBV2 and TRBJ2-5, reads EPEVTQTPSHQVTQMGQEVILRCVPISNHLYFYWYRQILGQKVEFLVSFYNNEISEKSEIFDDQFSVERPDGSNFTLKIRSTKLEDSAMYFCASRGQAQEAQYFGPGTRLLVL.

This clonotype was seen once. An end of the junction differs from the germline gene, which may be a read error. The chain recombines TRBV5-1 with TRBJ1-2; maybe TRBD1 (5 bases). This CDR3 spans 14 amino acids. Germline V gives CDR1 SGHRS, CDR2 YFSETQ. Here the CDR3 DNA reads TGTGCCAGCAGCTTGGGGGAACGTAACTATGGCTACACCTTC. Translation: CASSLGERNYGYTF. Full variable domain (outside the CDR3, taken from reference TRBV5-1 and TRBJ1-2): KAGVTQTPRYLIKTRGQQVTLSCSPISGHRSVSWYQQTPGQGLQFLFEYFSETQRNKGNFPGRFSGRQFSNSRSEMNVSTLELGDSALYLCASSLGERNYGYTFGSGTRLTVV.

This clonotype has more than one count but fewer than ten. The V gene is TRBV7-6, the J gene TRBJ2-7, with unresolved D. Germline V gene sequence: CDR1 SGHVS, CDR2 FNYEAQ. V lost 1 base and J 4 bases, leaving 8 bases between the germline ends. This CDR3 is 13 amino acids long. CDR3 residues: CASSLGNRYEQYF. The CDR3 bases are TGTGCCAGCAGCTTAGGTAATAGGTACGAGCAGTACTTC.

CDR3 in DNA: TGTGCCAGCAGCCCCGCCGGGAAGTACGGCTACACCTTC. It encodes CASSPAGKYGYTF. The chain combines TRBV7-6 with TRBJ1-2; the D is unclear. The CDR3 extends over 13 amino acids. V lost 5 bases and J lost 8, with 15 bases in between. The germline V gene has CDR1 SGHVS and CDR2 FNYEAQ.

The genes are TRBV14 and TRBJ1-4; no clear D gene. The CDR3 consists of 13 residues. Per the germline V gene, CDR1 is SGHDN and CDR2 is FVKESK. V gave up 5 bases and J gave up 8 bases, with 12 bases separating them. The CDR3 sequence: CASSRRGGEKLFF. Written as DNA, the CDR3 is TGTGCCAGCAGCAGAAGAGGAGGCGAAAAACTGTTTTTT.

The rearrangement links TRBV20-1 to TRBJ2-7; the match to TRBD1 covers 8 bases. J lost 3 bases, V lost 1 base, and 8 bases had no gene match. From germline, CDR1 is DFQATT and CDR2 SNEGSKA (reference sequence). CDR3 length: 15 amino acids. The DNA for the CDR3 is TGCAGTGCTAGAGGCACCGGGACAGGCTTCTACGAGCAGTACTTC. This translates into CSARGTGTGFYEQYF.

The V gene is TRBV24-1, the J gene TRBJ2-7; 8 bases align to TRBD1. The CDR3 is 14 amino acids. The germline gives CDR1 KGHDR, CDR2 SFDVKD. V was clipped by 3 bases and J by 6 bases; unmatched bases: 6. CDR3 DNA sequence: TGTGCCACCAGTGATCGCCACGGGACAGGCGAGCAGTACTTC. Its translation is CATSDRHGTGEQYF.

The CDR3 is CASSFAAVSGKSAYEQYF. Here the CDR3 DNA reads TGTGCCAGCAGCTTCGCTGCTGTGTCAGGGAAGTCAGCCTACGAGCAGTACTTC. V usage is TRBV7-2 and J usage is TRBJ2-7, with D perhaps TRBD1 (5 bases). Germline CDR1 SGHTA, CDR2 FQGNSA. The CDR3 runs to 18 residues. Deletions cut 3 bases from V and 2 bases from J, with 23 bases between.

The chain carries TRBV7-8 and TRBJ1-2; D is unclear. Trimming took 4 bases from V and 6 from J, leaving 27 bases between them. The length of the CDR3 is 18 residues. Germline assignment: CDR1 SGHVS and CDR2 FQNEAQ. CDR3 region: CASSSNSPEIRWNHGYTF. The CDR3 DNA reads as TGTGCCAGCAGCTCCAATTCTCCTGAAATCAGATGGAACCATGGCTACACCTTC.

This clonotype was detected a few times. The gene calls are TRBV20-1 and TRBJ1-6, with TRBD1 matching over 9 bases. The ends lost 2 bases at V and 5 bases at J; junction bases unmatched: 7. Germline V lookup: CDR1 DFQATT, CDR2 SNEGSKA (reference sequence). The CDR3 runs to 16 residues. The CDR3 nucleotides read TGCAGTGCTAGACTGAGGGGACAGGGTAATAATTCACCCCTCCACTTT. It codes for CSARLRGQGNNSPLHF.

This clonotype was recorded many times. The V gene is TRBV29-1, the J gene TRBJ1-1; possibly TRBD1 for D (6 bases). Trimming took 4 bases from V and 4 from J, leaving 10 bases between them. This CDR3 is built from 12 residues. Germline CDR1 SQVTM, CDR2 ANQGSEA. The CDR3 region has the DNA TGCAGCGTTGCAGGGGAGGGCACTGAAGCTTTCTTT. This sequence encodes CSVAGEGTEAFF.

This clonotype showed up just a few times. Relative to the germline gene, one junction end is altered; a read error may explain this. CDR3 in amino acids: CASSVADNEQFF. CDR3 sequence (DNA): TGTGCCAGTAGCGTAGCCGACAATGAGCAGTTCTTC. This chain links TRBV9 with TRBJ2-1; possibly TRBD2 for D (5 bases). Per germline, CDR1 SGDLS and CDR2 YYNGEE. The CDR3 runs 12 residues.

This clonotype occurred many times. This chain joins TRBV10-2 and TRBJ2-3; the match to TRBD2 covers 7 bases. J lost 4 bases, V lost 0 bases, and 7 bases had no gene match. Germline CDR1 WSHSY, CDR2 SAAADI. The CDR3 is made up of 16 amino acids. This chain's CDR3 is CASSESPGGPPDTQYF. CDR3 in DNA: TGCGCCAGCAGTGAGTCACCGGGGGGACCGCCAGATACGCAGTATTTT.